The following is a TCR beta chain sequence with its context. What it binds is unknown. This sample was taken from a study of identical twins. Findings and limits, study-wide: Out-of-frame alpha sequences shared by twins showed excess low generation probability. High-abundance cord blood beta clonotypes had fewer insertions; memory repertoires showed none. Out-of-frame beta sequences exhibited a weaker degree of excess twin sharing.

V lost 5 bases and J 8 bases, leaving 19 bases between the germline ends. Germline V gives CDR1 SEHNR, CDR2 FQNEAQ (reference sequence). This CDR3 is 15 amino acids long. A universal primer site came from template switching; cDNA carried unique molecular identifiers. Each CDR3 protein gets one entry after TCRdb re-called the 5' RACE reads with MiXCR. Seen here are 1.5 million or so distinct CDR3 sequences, roughly 35% observed once, and the top ten hold approximately 0.29%. Sample: cord blood. J is TRBJ2-1 and V is TRBV7-9; D not certain. This clonotype was sampled from a newborn girl in good health. The CDR3 region has the DNA TGTGCCAGCAGCCCAGGCGGAGTAGTCCTCTATGAGCAGTTCTTC. Translating gives CASSPGGVVLYEQFF.